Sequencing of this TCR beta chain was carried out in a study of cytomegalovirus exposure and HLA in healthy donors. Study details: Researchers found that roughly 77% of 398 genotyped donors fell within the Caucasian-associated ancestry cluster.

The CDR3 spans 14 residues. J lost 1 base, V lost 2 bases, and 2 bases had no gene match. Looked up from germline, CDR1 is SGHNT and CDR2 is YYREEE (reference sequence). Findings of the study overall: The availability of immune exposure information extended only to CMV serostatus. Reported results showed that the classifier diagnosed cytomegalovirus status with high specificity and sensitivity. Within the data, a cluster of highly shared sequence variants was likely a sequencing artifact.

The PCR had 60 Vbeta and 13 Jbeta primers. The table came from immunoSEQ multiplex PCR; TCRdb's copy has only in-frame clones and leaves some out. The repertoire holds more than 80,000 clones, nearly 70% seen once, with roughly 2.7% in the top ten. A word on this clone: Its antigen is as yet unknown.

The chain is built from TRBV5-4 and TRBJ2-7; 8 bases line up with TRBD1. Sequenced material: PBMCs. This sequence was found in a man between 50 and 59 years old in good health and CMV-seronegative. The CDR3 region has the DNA TGTGCCAGCAGCTTACAGGGGGTATCCTACGAGCAGTACGTC. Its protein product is CASSLQGVSYEQYV.